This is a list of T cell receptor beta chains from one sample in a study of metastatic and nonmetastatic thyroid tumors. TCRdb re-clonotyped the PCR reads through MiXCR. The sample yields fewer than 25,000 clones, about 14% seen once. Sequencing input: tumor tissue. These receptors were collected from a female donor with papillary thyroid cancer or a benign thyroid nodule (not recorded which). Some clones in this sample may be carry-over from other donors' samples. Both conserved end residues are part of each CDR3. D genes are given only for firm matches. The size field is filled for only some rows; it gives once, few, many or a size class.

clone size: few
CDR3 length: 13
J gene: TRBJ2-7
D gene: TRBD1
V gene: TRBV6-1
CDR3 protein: CASNGQGYYEQYF
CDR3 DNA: TGTGCCAGCAATGGACAGGGATATTACGAGCAGTACTTC

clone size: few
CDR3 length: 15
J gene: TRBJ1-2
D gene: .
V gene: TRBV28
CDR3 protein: CASSFIDILTYGYTF
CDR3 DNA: TGTGCCAGCAGTTTTATTGACATCCTTACCTATGGCTACACCTTC

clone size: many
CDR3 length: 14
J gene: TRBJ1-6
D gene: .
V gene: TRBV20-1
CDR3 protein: CSANKRGGNSPLHF
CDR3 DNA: TGCAGTGCTAACAAACGGGGAGGGAATTCACCCCTCCACTTT

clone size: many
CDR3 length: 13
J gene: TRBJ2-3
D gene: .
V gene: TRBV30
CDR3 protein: CAWTEGAADTQYF
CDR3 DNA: TGTGCCTGGACTGAAGGAGCGGCAGATACGCAGTATTTT

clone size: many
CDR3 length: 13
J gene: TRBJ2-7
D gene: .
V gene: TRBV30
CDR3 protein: CAWNRGLYYEQYF
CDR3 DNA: TGTGCCTGGAATAGAGGGCTATACTACGAGCAGTACTTC

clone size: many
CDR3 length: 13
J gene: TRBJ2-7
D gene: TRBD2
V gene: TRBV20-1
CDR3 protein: CSAQPSGGPSQYF
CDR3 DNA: TGCAGTGCTCAACCTAGCGGGGGCCCCTCCCAGTACTTC

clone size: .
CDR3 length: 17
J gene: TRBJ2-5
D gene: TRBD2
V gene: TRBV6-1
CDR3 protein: CASSIRTSGCGRDTQYF
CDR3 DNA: TGTGCCAGCAGTATCCGGACTAGCGGGTGTGGACGGGATACCCAGTACTTC

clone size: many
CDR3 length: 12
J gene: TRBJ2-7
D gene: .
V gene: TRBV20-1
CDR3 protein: CSASEDSYEQYF
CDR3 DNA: TGCAGTGCTAGTGAGGACAGCTACGAGCAGTACTTC

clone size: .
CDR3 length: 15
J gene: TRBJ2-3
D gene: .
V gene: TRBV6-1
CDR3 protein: CASWGAAGGEGTQYF
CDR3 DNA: TGTGCCAGCTGGGGAGCAGCTGGCGGGGAAGGTACGCAGTATTTT

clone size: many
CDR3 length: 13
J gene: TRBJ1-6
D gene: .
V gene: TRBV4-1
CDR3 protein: CASSDYRNSPLHF
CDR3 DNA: TGCGCCAGCAGTGACTACCGAAATTCACCCCTCCACTTT

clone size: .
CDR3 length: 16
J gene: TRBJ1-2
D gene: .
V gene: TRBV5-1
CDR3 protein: CASSFALTGKGYGYTF
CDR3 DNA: TGCGCCAGCAGCTTCGCCCTTACAGGGAAAGGTTATGGCTACACCTTC

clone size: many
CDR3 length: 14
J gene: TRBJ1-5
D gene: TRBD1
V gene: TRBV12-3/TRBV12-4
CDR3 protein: CASRSGTGNQPQHF
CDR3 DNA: TGTGCCAGCAGGTCCGGGACAGGGAATCAGCCCCAGCATTTT

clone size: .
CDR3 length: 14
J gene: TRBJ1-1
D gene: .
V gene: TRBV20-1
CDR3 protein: CSARDLGVNTEAFF
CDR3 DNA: TGCAGTGCTAGAGATCTGGGCGTGAACACTGAAGCTTTCTTT

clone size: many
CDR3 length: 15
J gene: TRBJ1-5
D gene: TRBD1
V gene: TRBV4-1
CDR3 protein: CASSQRDRVDQPQHF
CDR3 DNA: TGCGCCAGCAGCCAACGGGACAGGGTCGATCAGCCCCAGCATTTT

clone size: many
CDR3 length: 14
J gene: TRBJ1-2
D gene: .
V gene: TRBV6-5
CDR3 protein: CASSYQGGGYGYTF
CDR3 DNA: TGTGCCAGCAGTTACCAGGGAGGGGGGTATGGCTACACCTTC

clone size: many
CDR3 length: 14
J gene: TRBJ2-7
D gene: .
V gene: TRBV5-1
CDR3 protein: CASSLGDRIAEQYF
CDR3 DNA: TGCGCCAGCAGCTTGGGGGACCGAATAGCAGAGCAGTACTTC

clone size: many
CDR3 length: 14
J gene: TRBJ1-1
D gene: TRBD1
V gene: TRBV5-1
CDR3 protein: CASSSGTANTEAFF
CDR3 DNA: TGCGCCAGCAGCTCCGGGACAGCGAACACTGAAGCTTTCTTT

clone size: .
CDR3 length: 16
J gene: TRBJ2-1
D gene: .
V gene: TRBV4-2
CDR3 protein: CASSQISGLSSNEQFF
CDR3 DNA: TGTGCCAGCAGCCAGATCAGCGGGCTTTCCTCCAATGAGCAGTTCTTC

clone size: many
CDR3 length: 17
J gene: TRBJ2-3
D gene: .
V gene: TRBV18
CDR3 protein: CASSPPKVGLETDTQYF
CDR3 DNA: TGTGCCAGCTCACCACCGAAAGTTGGCCTGGAAACAGATACGCAGTATTTT

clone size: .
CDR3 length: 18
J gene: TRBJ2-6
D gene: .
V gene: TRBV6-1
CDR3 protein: CASSGLWRGPLLANVLTF
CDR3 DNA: TGTGCCAGCAGTGGACTCTGGCGGGGGCCGCTTTTAGCCAACGTCCTGACTTTC

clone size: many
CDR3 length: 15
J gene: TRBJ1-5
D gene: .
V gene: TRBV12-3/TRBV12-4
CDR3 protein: CASSLSAGAGQPQHF
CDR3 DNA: TGTGCCAGCAGTTTATCGGCAGGGGCGGGTCAGCCCCAGCATTTT